One sample yielded the 27 T cell receptor beta chains listed below, sequenced in a study of blood T cell repertoires in COVID-19. Clones were sequenced by immunoSEQ multiplex PCR, and TCRdb holds only the in-frame ones, with some missing. This table holds a few hundred thousand clones, roughly 85% found once. The sequenced material came from peripheral blood. These receptor sequences come from a woman younger than 30 with acute or convalescent COVID-19.

The chain has TRBV2 and TRBJ1-5; TRBD1 might be the D (5 bases). V was shortened by 4 bases and J by 1 base, with 26 bases between the two germline ends. The CDR3 loop spans 20 amino acids. Germline-derived CDR1 and CDR2 are SNHLY and FYNNEI. The CDR3 is CASSALVKVLSDRSNQPQHF. As DNA, the CDR3 is TGTGCCAGCAGTGCGCTTGTGAAAGTTTTATCCGACAGAAGCAATCAGCCCCAGCATTTT.

V and J are TRBV10-3 and TRBJ1-5; D might be TRBD1 (6 bases). V gave up 7 bases and J gave up 2 bases, with 15 bases separating them. CDR3 size: 15 residues. Germline CDR1 is ENHRY and CDR2 is SYGVKD. The CDR3 loop reads CAIMNRVFGNQPQHF. The CDR3 region has the DNA TGTGCCATCATGAACAGGGTATTCGGCAATCAGCCCCAGCATTTT.

This chain joins TRBV7-9 and TRBJ1-1, with TRBD1 identical over 9 bases. V shed 11 bases and J 0 bases; nucleotides not matched to a gene: 4. Germline assignment: CDR1 SEHNR and CDR2 FQNEAQ (reference sequence). This CDR3 is 13 amino acids long. CDR3 coding DNA: TGTGCCGCCGGACAGGGGTTGAACACTGAAGCTTTCTTT. It encodes CAAGQGLNTEAFF.

The chain links TRBV27 to TRBJ2-7; 9 nucleotides align to TRBD1. Trimming took 3 bases from V and 6 from J; bases not matched to a gene: 6. Germline CDR1 reads MNHEY; CDR2 reads SMNVEV (reference sequence). The CDR3 sequence is 14 residues long. DNA of the CDR3: TGTGCCAGCAGTTTTGGCGGGACAGGGCTCGAGCAGTACTTC. Its protein is CASSFGGTGLEQYF.

This chain's CDR3 is CASSLQGRGLNTEAFF. The DNA for the CDR3 is TGCGCCAGCAGCTTGCAGGGTAGGGGCCTGAACACTGAAGCTTTCTTT. V is TRBV5-1 and J is TRBJ1-1; maybe TRBD1 (5 bases). Trimming removed 1 base from V and 0 bases from J, with 13 bases in between. CDR3 size: 16 residues. Germline V lookup: CDR1 SGHRS, CDR2 YFSETQ.

The table lists this clone with a few counts. The V and J genes are TRBV5-1 and TRBJ2-7; 11 nucleotides agree with TRBD1. The CDR3 spans 15 residues. With 2 bases clipped from V and 5 bases from J, the junction kept 6 bases outside the gene matches. Germline values: CDR1 SGHRS, CDR2 YFSETQ. CDR3 sequence: CASSFGDRGTNEQYF. CDR3 in DNA: TGCGCCAGCAGCTTCGGGGACAGGGGGACGAACGAGCAGTACTTC.

This clone showed up just a few times. The V and J genes are TRBV7-2 and TRBJ1-2; D might be TRBD1 (6 bases). This CDR3 spans 15 amino acids. The germline CDR1 and CDR2 sequences are SGHTA and FQGNSA. V lost 1 base, J lost 6 bases, and 15 bases lay in between. For the CDR3, the DNA is TGTGCCAGCAGCTTAGTATCGGACAGCTACGATGGCTACACCTTC. This translates into CASSLVSDSYDGYTF.

CDR3 sequence reads: CAWSQGAGSPLHF. In nucleotides, the CDR3 is TGTGCCTGGAGTCAGGGGGCCGGGTCACCCCTCCACTTT. This chain joins TRBV30 and TRBJ1-6; TRBD1 matches 8 bases. Germline V gene data show CDR1 as GTSNPN and CDR2 as SVGIG (reference sequence). V shed 2 bases, J shed 10 bases, and the junction held 4 bases outside the gene matches. The CDR3 runs to 13 residues.

The V and J genes are TRBV5-1 and TRBJ2-1; tentative D call: TRBD2 (6 bases). The germline V gene has CDR1 SGHRS and CDR2 YFSETQ. Trimming cost V 4 bases and J 6 bases, with 17 bases left between them. The CDR3 loop spans 15 amino acids. The CDR3 coding sequence is TGCGCCAGCAGCGCGGGACTTCCCCCCACCAATGAGCAGTTCTTC. Amino acids: CASSAGLPPTNEQFF.

CDR3 sequence (DNA): TGTGCCAGCAGCTCCCGAGAGGGTCCGTACGAGCAGTACTTC. Residues: CASSSREGPYEQYF. This chain uses TRBV11-2 with TRBJ2-7; D is perhaps TRBD2 (5 bases). V was pared by 4 bases and J by 4 bases, with 14 bases between. Germline V gives CDR1 SGHAT, CDR2 FQNNGV. The CDR3 is made up of 14 amino acids.

To note about this clone: Other DNA sequences in the same sample also yield this CDR3. The rearrangement links TRBV5-1 to TRBJ1-6, with D hard to call. This CDR3 region has 15 residues. Trimming cost V 0 bases and J 0 bases, with 4 bases left between them. CDR1 and CDR2 from the germline V gene are SGHRS and YFSETQ. The CDR3 loop reads CASSLDSSYNSPLHF. CDR3 nucleotides: TGCGCCAGCAGCTTGGACAGCTCCTATAATTCACCCCTCCACTTT.

The chain couples TRBV13 to TRBJ1-1, with a weak D call TRBD1 (6 bases). The CDR3 length is 15 residues. V was shortened by 5 bases and J by 5 bases, with 18 bases between the two germline ends. Per germline, CDR1 PRHDT and CDR2 FYEKMQ (reference sequence). The CDR3 nucleotides read TGTGCCAGCAGCCCCCAGGGGCGCGGGGGGACTGAAGCTTTCTTT. It yields the protein CASSPQGRGGTEAFF.

The J gene is TRBJ2-3, the V gene TRBV15; D is unresolved. The CDR3 extends over 13 amino acids. V lost 6 bases, J lost 4 bases, and 11 bases lay in between. In germline, CDR1 is LNHNV, CDR2 YYDKDF (reference sequence). The CDR3 loop is CATRFPGADTQYF. CDR3 coding DNA: TGTGCCACCAGATTTCCCGGAGCAGATACGCAGTATTTT.

CDR3 sequence reads: CSVDAETSTDTQYF. The CDR3 DNA reads as TGCAGCGTTGACGCCGAGACTAGCACAGATACGCAGTATTTT. The chain uses TRBV29-1 and TRBJ2-3; no clear D gene. Germline V lookup: CDR1 SQVTM, CDR2 ANQGSEA. V was shortened by 3 bases and J by 0 bases, with 10 bases between the two germline ends. The CDR3 has 14 amino acids.

The V call is TRBV9, the J call TRBJ1-4; D unclear. CDR1 is SGDLS, CDR2 YYNGEE, per germline. This CDR3 region has 15 residues. The germline V and J ends were trimmed by 4 bases and 1 base, with 11 bases remaining between them. As DNA, the CDR3 is TGTGCCAGCAGCCCCTTAGCTCGAACTAATGAAAAACTGTTTTTT. Amino acid sequence: CASSPLARTNEKLFF.

The chain carries TRBV5-5 and TRBJ2-3, with D maybe TRBD2 (5 bases). From germline, CDR1 is SGHKS and CDR2 YYEKEE (reference sequence). Trimming removed 0 bases at V and 0 bases at J, with 8 bases between. The CDR3 sequence is 15 residues long. CDR3 protein: CASSLGGFSTDTQYF. The DNA of the CDR3 is TGTGCCAGCAGCTTGGGAGGGTTTAGCACAGATACGCAGTATTTT.

This chain connects TRBV7-8 to TRBJ2-6; unclear D gene. Trimming shortened V by 2 bases and J by 1 base, and 15 bases separated the two germline ends. CDR3 length: 18 residues. CDR1 SGHVS and CDR2 FQNEAQ come from the germline V gene. The CDR3 is CASSLRTEHFSGANVLTF. CDR3 bases: TGTGCCAGCAGCTTAAGAACAGAACACTTTTCTGGGGCCAACGTCCTGACTTTC.

The chain recombines TRBV28 with TRBJ1-4; 7 bases fit TRBD1. The germline CDR1 and CDR2 sequences are MDHEN and SYDVKM. The junction had 6 bases not matched to a gene; V was cut back by 5 bases and J by 3 bases. The CDR3 has 15 amino acids. CDR3 residues: CASSPTGDSNEKLFF. The CDR3 DNA sequence: TGTGCCAGCAGTCCTACAGGGGATTCTAATGAAAAACTGTTTTTT.

This chain links TRBV4-2 with TRBJ2-7, with TRBD2 identical over 7 bases. Germline lookup yields CDR1 LGHNA and CDR2 YNFKEQ. V shed 1 base and J 1 base; nucleotides not matched to a gene: 4. CDR3 length: 15 amino acids. The CDR3 reads CASSQVRESSYEQYF. CDR3 DNA: TGTGCCAGCAGCCAAGTGCGGGAGAGTTCCTACGAGCAGTACTTC.

J is TRBJ2-1 and V is TRBV2; TRBD2 matches at 11 bases. The CDR3 runs 16 residues. With V trimmed by 4 bases and J by 4 bases, 6 bases remained unmatched. Germline V gene lookup returns CDR1 SNHLY and CDR2 FYNNEI. CDR3 in amino acids: CASSGISGGDYNEQFF. The CDR3, as DNA: TGTGCCAGCAGTGGTATTAGCGGGGGGGATTACAATGAGCAGTTCTTC.

The V and J genes are TRBV6-6 and TRBJ1-1; maybe TRBD1 (5 bases). CDR3 length: 16 residues. In germline, CDR1 is MNHNY, CDR2 SVGAGI (reference sequence). The V and J ends lost 4 bases and 6 bases respectively, with 21 bases between them. The CDR3 region has the DNA TGTGCCAGCAGTTCCTCCCCCCGGGGGGGTGGGTCTGAAGCTTTCTTT. This gives the protein CASSSSPRGGGSEAFF.

This chain uses TRBV3-1 (or the pseudogene TRBV3-2) with TRBJ2-7; 14 bases match TRBD2. CDR1 is LGHDT and CDR2 is YNNKEL in the germline V gene (reference sequence). V dropped 1 base and J dropped 5; count of bases not matched to a gene: 4. The length of the CDR3 is 16 residues. The CDR3 protein is CASSQARTSGRNEQYF. The CDR3, as DNA: TGTGCCAGCAGCCAAGCTCGGACTAGCGGGAGGAACGAGCAGTACTTC.

The chain couples TRBV5-1 to TRBJ2-3; 8 nucleotides match TRBD2. The junction had 6 bases not matched to a gene; V was cut back by 6 bases and J by 0 bases. The CDR3 has 15 residues. Looked up from germline, CDR1 is SGHRS and CDR2 is YFSETQ. Here the CDR3 DNA reads TGCGCCAGCAAATTGGCGGGGGGCAGCACAGATACGCAGTATTTT. Protein sequence: CASKLAGGSTDTQYF.

CDR3 region: CASIVSMREEETQYF. DNA for the CDR3: TGTGCCAGCATAGTCTCTATGCGGGAGGAAGAGACCCAGTACTTC. V gene TRBV2 combines with J gene TRBJ2-5, with 8 bases identical to TRBD2. The CDR3 is made up of 15 amino acids. The germline CDR1 and CDR2 sequences are SNHLY and FYNNEI. The V segment lost 7 bases and the J segment 3 bases; nucleotides outside the gene matches: 10.

The rearrangement joins TRBV11-2 to TRBJ2-1; 12 bases are a match to TRBD2. Looked up from germline, CDR1 is SGHAT and CDR2 is FQNNGV. This CDR3 has 16 residues. After removal of 4 bases from V and 9 bases from J, the junction contained 10 bases not matched to a gene. CDR3 nucleotide sequence: TGTGCCAGCAGCTACCAGACTAGCGGGAGTGCGGGTGAGCAGTTCTTC. Encoded protein: CASSYQTSGSAGEQFF. The full variable domain, in which reference TRBV11-2 and TRBJ2-1 provide the parts outside the CDR3, is EAGVAQSPRYKIIEKRQSVAFWCNPISGHATLYWYQQILGQGPKLLIQFQNNGVVDDSQLPKDRFSAERLKGVDSTLKIQPAKLEDSAVYLCASSYQTSGSAGEQFFGPGTRLTVL.

The rearrangement uses TRBV5-1 and TRBJ2-2; 12 bases are shared with TRBD2. This CDR3 comprises 16 residues. V shed 4 bases, J shed 1 base, and the junction held 2 bases outside the gene matches. The germline CDR1 and CDR2 sequences are SGHRS and YFSETQ. Here the CDR3 reads CASSRLAGVNTGELFF. In DNA, the CDR3 is TGCGCCAGCAGCCGACTAGCGGGAGTGAACACCGGGGAGCTGTTTTTT.

V is TRBV7-9 and J is TRBJ2-2; possibly TRBD2 for D (5 bases). This CDR3 spans 16 amino acids. Trimming removed 4 bases at V and 5 bases at J, with 17 bases between. Germline CDR1 SEHNR, CDR2 FQNEAQ (reference sequence). CDR3: CASSSGEASLTGELFF. In DNA, the CDR3 is TGTGCCAGCAGCTCCGGCGAGGCTAGCTTAACCGGGGAGCTGTTTTTT.